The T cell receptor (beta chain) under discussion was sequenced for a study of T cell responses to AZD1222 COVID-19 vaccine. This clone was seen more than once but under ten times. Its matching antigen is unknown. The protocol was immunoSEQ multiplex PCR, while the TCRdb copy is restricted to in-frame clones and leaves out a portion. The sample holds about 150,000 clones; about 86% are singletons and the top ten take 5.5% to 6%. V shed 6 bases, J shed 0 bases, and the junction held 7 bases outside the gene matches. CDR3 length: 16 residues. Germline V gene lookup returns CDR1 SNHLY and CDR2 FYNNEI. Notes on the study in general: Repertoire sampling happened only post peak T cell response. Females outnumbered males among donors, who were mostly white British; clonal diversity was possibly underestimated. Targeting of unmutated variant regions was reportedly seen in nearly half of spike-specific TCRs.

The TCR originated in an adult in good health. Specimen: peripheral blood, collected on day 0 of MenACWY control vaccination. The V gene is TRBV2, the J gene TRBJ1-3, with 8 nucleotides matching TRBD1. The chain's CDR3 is CASRGGQARSGNTIYF. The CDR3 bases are TGTGCCAGCAGGGGGGGACAGGCTCGCTCTGGAAACACCATATATTTT.